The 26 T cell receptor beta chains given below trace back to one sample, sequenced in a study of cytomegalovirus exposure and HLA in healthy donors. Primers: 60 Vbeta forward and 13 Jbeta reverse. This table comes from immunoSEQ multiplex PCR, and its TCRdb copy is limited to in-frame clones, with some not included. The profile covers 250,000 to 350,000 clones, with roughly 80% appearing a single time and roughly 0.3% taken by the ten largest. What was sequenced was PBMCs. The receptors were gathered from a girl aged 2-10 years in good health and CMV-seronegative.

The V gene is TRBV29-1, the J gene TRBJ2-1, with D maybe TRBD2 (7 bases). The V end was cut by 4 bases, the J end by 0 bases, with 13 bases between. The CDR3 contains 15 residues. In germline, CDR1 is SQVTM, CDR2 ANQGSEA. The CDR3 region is CSVVGGASSYNEQFF. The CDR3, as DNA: TGCAGCGTTGTTGGGGGGGCCAGCTCCTACAATGAGCAGTTCTTC.

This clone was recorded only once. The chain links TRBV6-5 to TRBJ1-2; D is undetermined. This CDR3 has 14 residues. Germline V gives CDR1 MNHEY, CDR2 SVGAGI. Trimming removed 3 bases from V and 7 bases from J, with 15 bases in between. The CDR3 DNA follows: TGTGCCAGCAGTTATCAGAGATTGTCGGGTGGCTACACCTTC. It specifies CASSYQRLSGGYTF.

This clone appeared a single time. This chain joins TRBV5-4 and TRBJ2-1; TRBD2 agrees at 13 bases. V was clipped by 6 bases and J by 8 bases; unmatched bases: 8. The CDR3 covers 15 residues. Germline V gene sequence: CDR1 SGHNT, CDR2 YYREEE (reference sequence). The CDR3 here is CASTRGTSGVDEQFF. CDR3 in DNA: TGTGCCAGCACCCGGGGGACTAGCGGGGTCGATGAGCAGTTCTTC.

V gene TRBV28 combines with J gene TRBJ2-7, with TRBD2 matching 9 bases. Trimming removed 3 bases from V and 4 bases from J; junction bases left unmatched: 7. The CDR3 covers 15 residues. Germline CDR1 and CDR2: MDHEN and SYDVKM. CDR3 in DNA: TGTGCCAGCAGTTTTCGTCGAAGCGGGAGGTACGAGCAGTACTTC. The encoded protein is CASSFRRSGRYEQYF.

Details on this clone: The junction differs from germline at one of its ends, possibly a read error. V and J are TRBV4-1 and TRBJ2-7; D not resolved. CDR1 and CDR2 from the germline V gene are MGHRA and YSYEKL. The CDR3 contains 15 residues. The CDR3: CASSYTALTNYEQCF. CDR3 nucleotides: TGCGCCAGCAGCTATACGGCCCTAACCAACTACGAGCAGTGCTTC.

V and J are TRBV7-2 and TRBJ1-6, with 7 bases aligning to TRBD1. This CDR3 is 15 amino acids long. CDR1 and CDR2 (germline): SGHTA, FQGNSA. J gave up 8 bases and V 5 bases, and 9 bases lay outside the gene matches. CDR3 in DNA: TGTGCCAGCAGCGATAATAGGGGGCTGGATTCACCCCTCCACTTT. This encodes CASSDNRGLDSPLHF.

The CDR3 spells CAWSSTPHYGYTF. Here the CDR3 DNA reads TGTGCCTGGAGTAGTACACCACACTATGGCTACACCTTC. This chain uses TRBV30 with TRBJ1-2; D is ambiguous. CDR1 and CDR2 (germline): GTSNPN, SVGIG (reference sequence). The CDR3 extends over 13 amino acids. Trimming took 2 bases from V and 3 from J, leaving 10 bases between them.

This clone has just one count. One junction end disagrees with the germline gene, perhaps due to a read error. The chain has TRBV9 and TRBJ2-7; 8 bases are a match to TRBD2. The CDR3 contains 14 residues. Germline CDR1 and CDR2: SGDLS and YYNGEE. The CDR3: CASSLSGGAYEQHF. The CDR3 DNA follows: TGTGCCAGCAGCTTGAGCGGGGGAGCCTACGAGCAGCACTTC. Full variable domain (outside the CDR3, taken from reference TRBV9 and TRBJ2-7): DSGVTQTPKHLITATGQRVTLRCSPRSGDLSVYWYQQSLDQGLQFLIQYYNGEERAKGNILERFSAQQFPDLHSELNLSSLELGDSALYFCASSLSGGAYEQHFGPGTRLTVT.

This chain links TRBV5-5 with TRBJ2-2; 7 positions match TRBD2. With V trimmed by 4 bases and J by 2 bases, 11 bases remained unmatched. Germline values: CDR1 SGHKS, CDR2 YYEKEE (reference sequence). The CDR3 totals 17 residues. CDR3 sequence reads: CASSLRLGLLNTGELFF. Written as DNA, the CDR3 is TGTGCCAGCAGCCTGCGTCTGGGACTACTTAACACCGGGGAGCTGTTTTTT. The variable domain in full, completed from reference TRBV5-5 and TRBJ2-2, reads DAGVTQSPTHLIKTRGQQVTLRCSPISGHKSVSWYQQVLGQGPQFIFQYYEKEERGRGNFPDRFSARQFPNYSSELNVNALLLGDSALYLCASSLRLGLLNTGELFFGEGSRLTVL.

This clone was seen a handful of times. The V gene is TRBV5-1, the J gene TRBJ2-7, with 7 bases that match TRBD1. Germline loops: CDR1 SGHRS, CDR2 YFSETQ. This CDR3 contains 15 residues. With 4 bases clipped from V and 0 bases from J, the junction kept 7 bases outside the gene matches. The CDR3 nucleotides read TGCGCCAGCAGCCCATACAGGGGTGCCTCCTACGAGCAGTACTTC. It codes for CASSPYRGASYEQYF.

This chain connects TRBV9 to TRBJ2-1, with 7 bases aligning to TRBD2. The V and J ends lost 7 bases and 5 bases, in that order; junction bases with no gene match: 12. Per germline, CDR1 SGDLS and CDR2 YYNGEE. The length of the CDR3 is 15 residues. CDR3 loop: CASPGGRAVDNEQFF. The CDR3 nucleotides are TGTGCCAGCCCCGGGGGGAGGGCCGTGGACAATGAGCAGTTCTTC.

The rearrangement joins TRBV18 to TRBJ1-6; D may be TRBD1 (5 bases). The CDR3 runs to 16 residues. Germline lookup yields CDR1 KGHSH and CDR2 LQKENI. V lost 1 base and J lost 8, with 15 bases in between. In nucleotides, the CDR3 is TGTGCCAGCTCACCACTGTCGGGTTCGGGGGATTCACCCCTCCACTTT. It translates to CASSPLSGSGDSPLHF.

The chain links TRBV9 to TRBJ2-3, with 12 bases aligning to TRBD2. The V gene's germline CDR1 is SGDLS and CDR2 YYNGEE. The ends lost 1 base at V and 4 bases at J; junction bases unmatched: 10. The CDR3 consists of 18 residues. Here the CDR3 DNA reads TGTGCCAGCAGCGTAACGGCACTAGCGGGAGGACGCTCAGATACGCAGTATTTT. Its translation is CASSVTALAGGRSDTQYF.

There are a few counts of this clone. The CDR3 protein is CASRVGTGNSYEQYF. CDR3 bases: TGTGCCAGCAGAGTGGGGACAGGGAACTCCTACGAGCAGTACTTC. The chain employs TRBV2 and TRBJ2-7; 9 positions agree with TRBD1. V shed 6 bases and J 0 bases; nucleotides not matched to a gene: 6. Germline CDR1 and CDR2: SNHLY and FYNNEI. The CDR3 is 15 residues long.

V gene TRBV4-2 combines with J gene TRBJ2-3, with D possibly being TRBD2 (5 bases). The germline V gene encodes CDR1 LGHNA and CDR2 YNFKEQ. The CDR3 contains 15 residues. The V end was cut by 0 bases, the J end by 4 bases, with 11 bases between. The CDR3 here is CASSQELAGPDTQYF. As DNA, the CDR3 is TGTGCCAGCAGCCAAGAGCTAGCCGGACCAGATACGCAGTATTTT.

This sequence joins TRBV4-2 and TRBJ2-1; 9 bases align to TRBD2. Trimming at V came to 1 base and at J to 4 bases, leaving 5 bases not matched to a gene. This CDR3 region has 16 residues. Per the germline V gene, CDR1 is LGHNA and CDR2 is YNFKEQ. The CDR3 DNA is TGTGCCAGCAGCCAAGTAGGGACTAGCCGATACAATGAGCAGTTCTTC. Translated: CASSQVGTSRYNEQFF.

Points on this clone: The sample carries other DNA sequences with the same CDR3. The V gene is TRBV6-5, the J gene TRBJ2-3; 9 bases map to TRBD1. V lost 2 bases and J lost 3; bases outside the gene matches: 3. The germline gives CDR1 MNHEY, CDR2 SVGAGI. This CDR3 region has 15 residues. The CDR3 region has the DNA TGTGCCAGCAGTTACGGGGGGACAGGGACAGATACGCAGTATTTT. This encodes CASSYGGTGTDTQYF.

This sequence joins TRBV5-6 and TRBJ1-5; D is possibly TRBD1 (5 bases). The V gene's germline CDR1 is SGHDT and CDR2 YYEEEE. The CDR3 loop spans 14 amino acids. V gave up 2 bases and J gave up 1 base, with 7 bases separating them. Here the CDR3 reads CASSFRGSNQPQHF. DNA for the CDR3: TGTGCCAGCAGCTTTCGGGGGAGCAATCAGCCCCAGCATTTT.

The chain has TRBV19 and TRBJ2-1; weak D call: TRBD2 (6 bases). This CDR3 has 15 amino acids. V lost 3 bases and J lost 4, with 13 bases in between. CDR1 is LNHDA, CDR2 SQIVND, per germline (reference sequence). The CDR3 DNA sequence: TGTGCCAGTAGTATCTTTGGGAGGACTTACAATGAGCAGTTCTTC. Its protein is CASSIFGRTYNEQFF.

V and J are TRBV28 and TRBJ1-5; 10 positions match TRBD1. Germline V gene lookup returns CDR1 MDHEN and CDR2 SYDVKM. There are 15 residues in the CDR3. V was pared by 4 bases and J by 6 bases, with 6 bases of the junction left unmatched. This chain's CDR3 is CASSWDRGGVQPQHF. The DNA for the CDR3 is TGTGCCAGCAGTTGGGACAGGGGTGGTGTTCAGCCCCAGCATTTT.

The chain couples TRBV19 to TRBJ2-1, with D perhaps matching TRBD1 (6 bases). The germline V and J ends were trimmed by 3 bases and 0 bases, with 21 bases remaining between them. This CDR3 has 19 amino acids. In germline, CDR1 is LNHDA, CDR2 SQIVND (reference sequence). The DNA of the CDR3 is TGTGCCAGTAGTATCCGGGACACGTATCTCCGAAGCTCCTACAATGAGCAGTTCTTC. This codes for CASSIRDTYLRSSYNEQFF.

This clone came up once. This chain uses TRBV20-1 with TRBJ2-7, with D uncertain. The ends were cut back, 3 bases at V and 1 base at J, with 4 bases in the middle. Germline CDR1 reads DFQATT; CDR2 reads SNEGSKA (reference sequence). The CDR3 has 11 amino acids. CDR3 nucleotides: TGCAGTGCTAGGCAGTCCTACGAGCAGTACTTC. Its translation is CSARQSYEQYF.

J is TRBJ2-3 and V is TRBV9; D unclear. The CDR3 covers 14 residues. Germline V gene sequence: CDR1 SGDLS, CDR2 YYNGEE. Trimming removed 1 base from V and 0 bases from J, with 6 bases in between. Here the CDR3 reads CASSVFYSTDTQYF. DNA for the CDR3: TGTGCCAGCAGCGTATTCTACAGCACAGATACGCAGTATTTT.

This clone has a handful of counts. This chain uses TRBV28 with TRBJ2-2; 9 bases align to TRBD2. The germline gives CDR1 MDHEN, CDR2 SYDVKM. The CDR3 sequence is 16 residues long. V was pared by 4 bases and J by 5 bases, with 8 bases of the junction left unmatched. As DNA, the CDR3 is TGTGCCAGCAGTTGGCACCCTAGCGGGGTGACCGGGGAGCTGTTTTTT. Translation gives CASSWHPSGVTGELFF.

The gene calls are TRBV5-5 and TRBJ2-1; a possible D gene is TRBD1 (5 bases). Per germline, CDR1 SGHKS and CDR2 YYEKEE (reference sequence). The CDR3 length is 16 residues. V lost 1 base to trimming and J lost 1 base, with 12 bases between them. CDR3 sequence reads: CASSLTGDLSYNEQFF. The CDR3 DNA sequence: TGTGCCAGCAGCTTGACAGGTGACCTTTCCTACAATGAGCAGTTCTTC. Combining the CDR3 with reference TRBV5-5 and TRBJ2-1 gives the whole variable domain DAGVTQSPTHLIKTRGQQVTLRCSPISGHKSVSWYQQVLGQGPQFIFQYYEKEERGRGNFPDRFSARQFPNYSSELNVNALLLGDSALYLCASSLTGDLSYNEQFFGPGTRLTVL.

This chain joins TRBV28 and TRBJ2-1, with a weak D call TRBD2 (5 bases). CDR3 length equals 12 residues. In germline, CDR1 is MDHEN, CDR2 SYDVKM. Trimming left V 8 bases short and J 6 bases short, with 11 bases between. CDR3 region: CASQRTLNEQFF. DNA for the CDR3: TGTGCCAGCCAAAGGACTCTCAATGAGCAGTTCTTC.